This TCR beta chain was documented in a study of human T cells and chemical hapten exposure. The germline V gene encodes CDR1 SQVTM and CDR2 ANQGSEA. CDR3 size: 10 residues. Trimming stripped 6 bases from V and 8 bases from J, with 10 bases between. This clonotype appeared many times. TCRdb itself ran the RACE reads through MiXCR, one entry per CDR3 protein. The table lists tens of thousands of distinct CDR3 sequences, about 10% of them singletons. Noted time point: patch test 3, about 24 weeks after DPC sensitization. Treatment denoted: therapeutic diphenylcyclopropenone sensitization with weekly scalp DPC.

The chain employs TRBV29-1 and TRBJ1-1; D is perhaps TRBD1 (5 bases). This TCR was recovered from a middle-aged woman with alopecia areata. Some clones in this sample may be carry-over from other donors' samples. The input for sequencing was whole blood, taken in connection with sensitization to the hapten diphenylcyclopropenone (DPC). The CDR3 protein is CSVARVEAFF. CDR3 nucleotide sequence: TGCAGCGTCGCCAGGGTAGAAGCTTTCTTT.